This is a list of T cell receptor beta chains from one sample in a study of blood T cell repertoires in COVID-19. TCRdb keeps only in-frame clones here, not all; method: immunoSEQ multiplex PCR. In the table there are 85,000 to 90,000 clones, roughly 86% of which are singletons. Material: peripheral blood. These receptors came from a woman over 75 with acute or convalescent COVID-19. Both conserved end residues are part of each CDR3. D genes are given only for firm matches. Size is stated for part of the rows, as once, few or many counts, or as a class when the clone is expanded.

clone size: NA
J gene: TRBJ1-2
V gene: TRBV25-1
D gene: TRBD1
CDR3 protein: CATLTGNGYTF
CDR3 DNA: TGTGCCACCCTGACAGGGAACGGCTACACCTTC

clone size: NA
J gene: TRBJ2-1
V gene: TRBV7-3
D gene: NA
CDR3 protein: CASSRVGGYNEQFF
CDR3 DNA: TGTGCCAGCAGCCGCGTAGGGGGCTACAATGAGCAGTTCTTC

clone size: NA
J gene: TRBJ2-5
V gene: TRBV5-6
D gene: TRBD1
CDR3 protein: CASSLGGQGQETQYF
CDR3 DNA: TGTGCCAGCAGCTTGGGGGGACAGGGTCAAGAGACCCAGTACTTC

clone size: NA
J gene: TRBJ1-1
V gene: TRBV7-3
D gene: NA
CDR3 protein: CASSSLDYRDMNTEAFF
CDR3 DNA: TGTGCCAGCAGCTCTCTAGATTACAGGGACATGAACACTGAAGCTTTCTTT

clone size: NA
J gene: TRBJ2-1
V gene: TRBV27
D gene: TRBD2
CDR3 protein: CASSPGLAGVPEQFF
CDR3 DNA: TGTGCCAGCAGTCCAGGACTAGCGGGAGTACCCGAGCAGTTCTTC

clone size: few
J gene: TRBJ1-5
V gene: TRBV12-3/TRBV12-4
D gene: NA
CDR3 protein: CASSYGQGPQHF
CDR3 DNA: TGTGCCAGCAGTTACGGCCAGGGGCCCCAGCATTTT

clone size: NA
J gene: TRBJ1-2
V gene: TRBV5-1
D gene: NA
CDR3 protein: CASSLAGRGLDGYTF
CDR3 DNA: TGCGCCAGCAGCTTGGCCGGCAGGGGCCTGGATGGCTACACCTTC

clone size: NA
J gene: TRBJ2-7
V gene: TRBV2
D gene: NA
CDR3 protein: CASRPGLAAEQYF
CDR3 DNA: TGTGCCAGCAGGCCGGGACTGGCGGCCGAGCAGTACTTC

clone size: NA
J gene: TRBJ1-2
V gene: TRBV5-4
D gene: NA
CDR3 protein: CASSLVGDPYGYTF
CDR3 DNA: TGTGCCAGCAGCTTGGTCGGGGATCCCTATGGCTACACCTTC

clone size: NA
J gene: TRBJ2-1
V gene: TRBV7-8
D gene: NA
CDR3 protein: CASSLPGSYNEQFF
CDR3 DNA: TGTGCCAGCAGCTTACCGGGGAGCTACAATGAGCAGTTCTTC

clone size: NA
J gene: TRBJ2-5
V gene: TRBV18
D gene: TRBD2
CDR3 protein: CASSPGLAGGIETQYF
CDR3 DNA: TGTGCCAGCTCACCGGGACTAGCGGGAGGGATTGAGACCCAGTACTTC

clone size: NA
J gene: TRBJ2-1
V gene: TRBV28
D gene: TRBD2
CDR3 protein: CASGPSSGSWNEQFF
CDR3 DNA: TGTGCCAGCGGGCCGTCGAGCGGGAGTTGGAATGAGCAGTTCTTC

clone size: NA
J gene: TRBJ2-7
V gene: TRBV5-4
D gene: TRBD2
CDR3 protein: CASRIAGGYEQYF
CDR3 DNA: TGTGCCAGCCGCATAGCGGGAGGCTACGAGCAGTACTTC

clone size: NA
J gene: TRBJ2-1
V gene: TRBV20-1
D gene: NA
CDR3 protein: CSAREGRLFF
CDR3 DNA: TGCAGTGCTAGAGAGGGGCGGTTGTTCTTC

clone size: NA
J gene: TRBJ1-2
V gene: TRBV6-5
D gene: NA
CDR3 protein: CASIQEYGLGYTF
CDR3 DNA: TGTGCCAGCATTCAAGAGTACGGGTTGGGCTACACCTTC

clone size: few
J gene: TRBJ2-1
V gene: TRBV11-2
D gene: TRBD2
CDR3 protein: CASSPSSGALTSSYNEQFF
CDR3 DNA: TGTGCCAGCAGCCCCTCCAGCGGGGCGCTTACGAGCTCCTACAATGAGCAGTTCTTC

clone size: NA
J gene: TRBJ2-2
V gene: TRBV5-1
D gene: TRBD2
CDR3 protein: CASSLTLAGFTGELFF
CDR3 DNA: TGCGCCAGCAGCTTGACCTTAGCGGGGTTCACCGGGGAGCTGTTTTTT

clone size: NA
J gene: TRBJ2-1
V gene: TRBV5-1
D gene: TRBD1
CDR3 protein: CASSSGTGGDNEQFF
CDR3 DNA: TGCGCCAGCAGCAGCGGGACAGGGGGTGACAATGAGCAGTTCTTC

clone size: once
J gene: TRBJ1-2
V gene: TRBV6-6
D gene: NA
CDR3 protein: CASSSGLNYGYTF
CDR3 DNA: TGTGCCAGCAGTTCGGGACTGAACTATGGCTACACCTTC

clone size: NA
J gene: TRBJ1-3
V gene: TRBV9
D gene: TRBD1
CDR3 protein: CASSVERGLSGNTIYF
CDR3 DNA: TGTGCCAGCAGCGTAGAAAGGGGGCTATCTGGAAACACCATATATTTT

clone size: NA
J gene: TRBJ2-7
V gene: TRBV7-9
D gene: TRBD2
CDR3 protein: CASSFPTSGLPYEQYF
CDR3 DNA: TGTGCCAGCAGCTTTCCGACTAGCGGGCTTCCTTACGAGCAGTACTTC

clone size: NA
J gene: TRBJ2-1
V gene: TRBV7-9
D gene: TRBD1
CDR3 protein: CASRPGQGGYNEQFF
CDR3 DNA: TGTGCCAGCAGGCCGGGACAGGGGGGCTACAATGAGCAGTTCTTC

clone size: NA
J gene: TRBJ2-7
V gene: TRBV27
D gene: NA
CDR3 protein: CASSFRGSYEQYF
CDR3 DNA: TGTGCCAGCAGTTTCCGGGGTTCCTACGAGCAGTACTTC

clone size: NA
J gene: TRBJ2-7
V gene: TRBV5-4
D gene: TRBD1
CDR3 protein: CASSSRDRGFNEQYF
CDR3 DNA: TGTGCCAGCAGCTCCCGGGACAGGGGTTTCAACGAGCAGTACTTC

clone size: NA
J gene: TRBJ2-3
V gene: TRBV6-6
D gene: NA
CDR3 protein: CASRGGVNSDTQYF
CDR3 DNA: TGTGCCTCTAGGGGGGGGGTTAATTCAGATACGCAGTATTTT

clone size: NA
J gene: TRBJ2-7
V gene: TRBV23-1
D gene: NA
CDR3 protein: CASSQSRDTSGYEQYF
CDR3 DNA: TGCGCCAGCAGTCAATCCCGGGACACCAGTGGGTACGAGCAGTACTTC

clone size: NA
J gene: TRBJ2-3
V gene: TRBV5-1
D gene: NA
CDR3 protein: CASSLGPVLGTDTQYF
CDR3 DNA: TGCGCCAGCAGCTTGGGCCCCGTACTTGGCACAGATACGCAGTATTTT